This T cell receptor beta chain was sequenced for a study of blood T cell repertoires in COVID-19 (TCRdb year 2020). Regarding the research as a whole: The collaborator samples originated in the United States, Italy and Spain and spanned the acute and convalescent phases of COVID-19. The prospective study material was composed of cDNA or gDNA derived from T cells, B-cell-depleted T cells, or PBMCs. Deeply sampled blood TCRbeta repertoires from subjects exposed to, actively infected with, or recovered from COVID-19 were included in the dataset. The repertoires were made available in a free public database intended to serve as a resource for research on the immune response to SARS-CoV-2. The samples were drawn from two sources: the first 160 participants of the ongoing ImmuneRACE study, and 1,254 subjects contributed by 6 global collaborators. The sample metadata nearly always contained a de-identified subject ID, COVID-19 status, age in years and sex. Where available, HLA class I and class II types were obtained from metadata supplied by the sample provider rather than from assay-based typing.

To note about this clone: The antigen it binds to is not known. Qualities for individual bases were not recorded, and no much larger clone is one base off.

Including cysteine and phenylalanine, the CDR3 has 17 amino acids. Left in the record is the CDR3 DNA by itself, 51 bases read in frame from the first base. The germline V gene specifies SGHVS as CDR1 and FNYEAQ as CDR2. Germline trimming amounts to 6 bases on V and 1 base on J, with 11 as the count of junction bases outside the gene matches. TCRbeta CDR3 regions were amplified from genomic DNA by means of the immunoSEQ Assay, a bias-controlled multiplex PCR. Regarding the original processing steps: Within the assay, amplification of reference gene primers was used to estimate how many nucleated cells each sample contained. To quantify the absolute abundance of each unique TCRbeta CDR3 rearrangement, sequence reads were collapsed and filtered. For each sample, productive Simpson clonality was calculated by taking the square root of Simpson's diversity index across productive rearrangements. This is the immuneACCESS table as TCRdb keeps it, with only in-frame sequences that have V and J called. A part of the clones is gone; compared with another copy, unresolved V genes explain less than half, and the rest is unexplained. The DNA was the basis for D and trimming; V, J and clone size are from that table. This sample gives 200,000 to 250,000 clones in total; approximately 80% of them show up just once. Less than 4% of the sample is in the top ten clones.

Each collaborating institution followed its own protocols to collect whole blood in K2EDTA tubes. Collaborator samples were shipped for TCRbeta analysis as frozen whole blood, isolated PBMCs, or DNA extracted from either sample type. The investigation overall reported the following: The amount of clinical and demographic metadata varied by source and participant and was provided uncurated.

The rearranged chain carries TRBV7-6 and TRBJ2-1, with TRBD2 matching 8 junction bases. Source material: peripheral blood. The source is a woman aged 18-30 years with acute or convalescent COVID-19. For the CDR3, the sequence is CASSQKASGWSYNEQFF. Read as DNA, the sequence is TGTGCCAGCAGTCAAAAGGCTAGCGGGTGGTCCTACAATGAGCAGTTCTTC. The variable domain in full, with residues beyond the CDR3 obtained from the reference TRBV7-6 and TRBJ2-1 genes, is GAGVSQSPRYKVTKRGQDVALRCDPISGHVSLYWYRQALGQGPEFLTYFNYEAQQDKSGLPNDRFSAERPEGSISTLTIQRTEQRDSAMYRCASSQKASGWSYNEQFFGPGTRLTVL.